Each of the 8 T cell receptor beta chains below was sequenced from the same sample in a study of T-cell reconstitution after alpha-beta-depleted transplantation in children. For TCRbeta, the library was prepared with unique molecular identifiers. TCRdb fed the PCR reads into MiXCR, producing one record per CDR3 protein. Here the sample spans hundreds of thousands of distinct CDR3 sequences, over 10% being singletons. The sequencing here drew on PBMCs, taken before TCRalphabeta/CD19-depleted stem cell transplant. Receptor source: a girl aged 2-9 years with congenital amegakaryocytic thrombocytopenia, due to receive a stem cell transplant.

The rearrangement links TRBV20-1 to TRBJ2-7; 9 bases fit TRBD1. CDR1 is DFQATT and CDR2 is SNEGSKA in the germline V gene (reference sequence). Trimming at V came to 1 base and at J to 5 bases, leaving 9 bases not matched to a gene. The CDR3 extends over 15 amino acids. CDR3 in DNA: TGCAGTGCTAGAGTACCGGGACAGGGAACACACGAGCAGTACTTC. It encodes CSARVPGQGTHEQYF.

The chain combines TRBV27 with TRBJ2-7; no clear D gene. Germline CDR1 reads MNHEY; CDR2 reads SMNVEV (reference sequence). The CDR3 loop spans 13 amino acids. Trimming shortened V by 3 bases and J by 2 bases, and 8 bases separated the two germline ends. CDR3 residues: CASSFNSPYEQYF. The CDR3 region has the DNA TGTGCCAGCAGTTTTAATTCCCCCTACGAGCAGTACTTC.

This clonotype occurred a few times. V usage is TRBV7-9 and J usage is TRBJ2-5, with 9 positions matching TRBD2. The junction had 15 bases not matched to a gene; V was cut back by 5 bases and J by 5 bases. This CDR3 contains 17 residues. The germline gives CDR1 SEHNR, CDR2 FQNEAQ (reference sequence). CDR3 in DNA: TGTGCCAGCAGCACGGGACAGTGGCTAGCGGGAAATGAGACCCAGTACTTC. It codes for CASSTGQWLAGNETQYF.

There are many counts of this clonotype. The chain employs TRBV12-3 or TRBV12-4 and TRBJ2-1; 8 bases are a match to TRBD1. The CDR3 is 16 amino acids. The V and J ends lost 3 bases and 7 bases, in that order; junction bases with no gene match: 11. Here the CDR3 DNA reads TGTGCCAGCAGTTTCACGGGACAGGTAGTCGGGAATGAGCAGTTCTTC. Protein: CASSFTGQVVGNEQFF.

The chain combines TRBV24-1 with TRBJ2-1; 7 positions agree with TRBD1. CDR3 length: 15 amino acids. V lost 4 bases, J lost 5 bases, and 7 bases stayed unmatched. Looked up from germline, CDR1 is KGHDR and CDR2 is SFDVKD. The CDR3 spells CATSDPRGLDNEQFF. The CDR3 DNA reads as TGTGCCACCAGTGACCCAAGGGGGCTCGACAATGAGCAGTTCTTC.

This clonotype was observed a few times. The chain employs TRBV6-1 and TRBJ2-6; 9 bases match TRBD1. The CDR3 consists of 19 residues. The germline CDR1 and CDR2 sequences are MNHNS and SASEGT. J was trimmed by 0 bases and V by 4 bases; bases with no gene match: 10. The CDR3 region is CASSVEPGQGASGANVLTF. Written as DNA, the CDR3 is TGTGCCAGCAGTGTAGAACCGGGACAGGGTGCCTCTGGGGCCAACGTCCTGACTTTC.

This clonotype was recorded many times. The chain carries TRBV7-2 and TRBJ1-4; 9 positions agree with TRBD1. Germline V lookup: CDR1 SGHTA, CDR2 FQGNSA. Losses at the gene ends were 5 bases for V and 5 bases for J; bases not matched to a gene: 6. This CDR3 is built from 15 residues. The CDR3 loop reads CASSPPGQGNEKLFF. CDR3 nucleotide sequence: TGTGCCAGCAGCCCCCCGGGACAGGGAAATGAAAAACTGTTTTTT.

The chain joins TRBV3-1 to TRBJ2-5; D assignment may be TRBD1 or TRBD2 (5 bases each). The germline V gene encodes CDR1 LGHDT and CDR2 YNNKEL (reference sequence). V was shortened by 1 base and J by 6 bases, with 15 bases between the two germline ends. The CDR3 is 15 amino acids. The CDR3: CASSQGNGEGKTQYF. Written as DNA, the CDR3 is TGTGCCAGCAGCCAAGGGAACGGTGAGGGGAAGACCCAGTACTTC.